Below, 5 T cell receptor beta chains from the same sample are listed, as sequenced in a study of blood T cell repertoires in COVID-19. Sequencing used immunoSEQ multiplex PCR; TCRdb keeps in-frame clones, though not all of them. The sample lists some 48,000 clones; roughly 80% were seen once. The sample was PBMCs or T cells enriched from blood (not recorded which). The source is a woman aged 45 to 65 with acute COVID-19.

V and J are TRBV4-1 and TRBJ1-1, with 7 positions matching TRBD1. Germline V gene sequence: CDR1 MGHRA, CDR2 YSYEKL. Trimming took 4 bases from V and 1 from J; bases not matched to a gene: 21. The length of the CDR3 is 20 residues. Here the CDR3 reads CASSPQPPGRGFRGNTEAFF. CDR3 bases: TGCGCCAGCAGCCCCCAACCCCCAGGCAGGGGGTTTCGGGGGAACACTGAAGCTTTCTTT.

This sequence joins TRBV25-1 and TRBJ1-5; 11 bases fit TRBD1. Germline CDR1 reads MGHDK; CDR2 reads SYGVNS. Unmatched junction bases numbered 3, after V lost 3 bases and J lost 2 bases. The CDR3 has 16 amino acids. The CDR3 coding sequence is TGTGCCAGCAGTGAGGACAGGGGGCGAGGCAATCAGCCCCAGCATTTT. Encoded protein: CASSEDRGRGNQPQHF.

The CDR3 spells CASSGGQSYGYTF. CDR3 sequence (DNA): TGCGCCAGCAGCGGAGGACAGTCCTATGGCTACACCTTC. The chain uses TRBV5-1 and TRBJ1-2; D might be TRBD1 (6 bases). The CDR3 runs to 13 residues. Trimming took off 4 bases at V and 4 bases at J, with 11 bases between the two ends. Germline assignment: CDR1 SGHRS and CDR2 YFSETQ.

The chain combines TRBV11-2 with TRBJ2-1; 7 positions agree with TRBD2. CDR1 and CDR2 (germline): SGHAT, FQNNGV. Trimming at V came to 5 bases and at J to 0 bases, leaving 4 bases not matched to a gene. The CDR3 covers 15 residues. The DNA of the CDR3 is TGTGCCAGCAGCCCCCGGGGGGACTCCTACAATGAGCAGTTCTTC. Translating it yields CASSPRGDSYNEQFF.

This clone has a count of ten or more. The chain joins TRBV27 to TRBJ1-2; D not resolved. The V end was cut by 2 bases, the J end by 5 bases, with 6 bases between. Germline CDR1 is MNHEY and CDR2 is SMNVEV (reference sequence). This CDR3 is built from 12 residues. CDR3 amino acids: CASSLSGYGYTF. The CDR3 DNA follows: TGTGCCAGCAGTTTAAGCGGTTATGGCTACACCTTC.